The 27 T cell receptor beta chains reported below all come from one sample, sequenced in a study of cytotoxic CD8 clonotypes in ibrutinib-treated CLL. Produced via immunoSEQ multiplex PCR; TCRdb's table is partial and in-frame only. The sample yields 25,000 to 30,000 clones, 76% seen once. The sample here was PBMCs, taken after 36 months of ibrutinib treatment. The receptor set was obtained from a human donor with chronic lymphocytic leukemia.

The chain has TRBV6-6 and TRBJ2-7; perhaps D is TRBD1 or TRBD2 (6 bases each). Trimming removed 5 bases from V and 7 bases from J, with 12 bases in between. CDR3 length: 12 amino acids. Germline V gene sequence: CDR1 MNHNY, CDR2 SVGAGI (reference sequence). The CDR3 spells CASSTTGREQYF. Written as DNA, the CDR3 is TGTGCCAGCAGTACAACAGGGAGGGAGCAGTACTTC.

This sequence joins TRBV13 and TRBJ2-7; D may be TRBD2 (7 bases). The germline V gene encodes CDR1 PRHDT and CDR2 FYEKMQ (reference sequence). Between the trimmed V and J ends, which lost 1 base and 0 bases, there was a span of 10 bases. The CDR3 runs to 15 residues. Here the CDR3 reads CASSLEGGDSYEQYF. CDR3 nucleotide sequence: TGTGCCAGCAGCTTAGAGGGGGGGGACTCCTACGAGCAGTACTTC.

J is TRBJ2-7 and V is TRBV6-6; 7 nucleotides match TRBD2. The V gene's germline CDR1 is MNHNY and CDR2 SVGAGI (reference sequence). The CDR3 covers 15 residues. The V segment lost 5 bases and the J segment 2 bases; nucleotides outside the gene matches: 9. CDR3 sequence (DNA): TGTGCCAGCAGTGGTCTAACGGGGGGACCCTACGAGCAGTACTTC. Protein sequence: CASSGLTGGPYEQYF.

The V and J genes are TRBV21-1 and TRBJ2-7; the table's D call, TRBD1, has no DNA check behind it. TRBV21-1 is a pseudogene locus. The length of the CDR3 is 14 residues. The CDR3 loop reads CASSTRDRAYEQYF. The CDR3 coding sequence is TGTGCCAGCAGCACCCGGGACAGGGCTTACGAGCAGTACTTC.

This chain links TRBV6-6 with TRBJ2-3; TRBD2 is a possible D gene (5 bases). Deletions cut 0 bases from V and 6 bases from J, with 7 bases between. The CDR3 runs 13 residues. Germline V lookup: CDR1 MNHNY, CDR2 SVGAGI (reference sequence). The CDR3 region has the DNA TGTGCCAGCAGTTACTCGACGGGGGATACGCAGTATTTT. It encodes CASSYSTGDTQYF.

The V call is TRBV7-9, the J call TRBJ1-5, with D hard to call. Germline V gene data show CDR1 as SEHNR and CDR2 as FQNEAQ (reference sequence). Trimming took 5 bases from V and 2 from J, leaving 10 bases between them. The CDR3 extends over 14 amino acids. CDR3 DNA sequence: TGTGCCAGCAGCCCAGTTTGGGGCAATCAGCCCCAGCATTTT. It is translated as CASSPVWGNQPQHF.

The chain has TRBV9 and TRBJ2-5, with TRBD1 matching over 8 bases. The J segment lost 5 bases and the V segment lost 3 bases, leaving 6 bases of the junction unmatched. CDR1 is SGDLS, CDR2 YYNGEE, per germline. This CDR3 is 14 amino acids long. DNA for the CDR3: TGTGCCAGCAGCGCTGGGACAGGTTATGAGACCCAGTACTTC. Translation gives CASSAGTGYETQYF.

Here the CDR3 reads CASSQDSGVVLTF. The CDR3 bases are TGCGCCAGCAGCCAGGACAGTGGAGTCGTCCTGACTTTC. V and J are TRBV4-1 and TRBJ2-6; possibly TRBD1 for D (6 bases). The CDR3 length is 13 residues. Germline V gene lookup returns CDR1 MGHRA and CDR2 YSYEKL. Trimming stripped 3 bases from V and 12 bases from J, with 12 bases between.

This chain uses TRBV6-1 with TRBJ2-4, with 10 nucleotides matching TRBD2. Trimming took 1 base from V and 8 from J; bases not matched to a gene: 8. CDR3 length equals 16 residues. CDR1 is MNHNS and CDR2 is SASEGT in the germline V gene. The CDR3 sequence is CASSEGLILAGDIQYF. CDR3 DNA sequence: TGTGCCAGCAGTGAAGGGTTGATTCTAGCGGGGGACATTCAGTACTTC.

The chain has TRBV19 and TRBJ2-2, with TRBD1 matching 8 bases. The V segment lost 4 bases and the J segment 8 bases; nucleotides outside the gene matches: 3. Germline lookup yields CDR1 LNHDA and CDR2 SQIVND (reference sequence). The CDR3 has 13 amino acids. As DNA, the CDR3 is TGTGCCAGTAGTACGGACAGGGAAGGGGAGCTGTTTTTT. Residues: CASSTDREGELFF.

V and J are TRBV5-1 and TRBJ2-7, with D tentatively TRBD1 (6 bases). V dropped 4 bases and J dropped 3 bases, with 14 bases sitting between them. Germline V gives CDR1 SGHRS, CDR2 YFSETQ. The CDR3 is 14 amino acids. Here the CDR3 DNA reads TGCGCCAGCAGCCTCAGGGGAACAAACTACGAGCAGTACTTC. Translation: CASSLRGTNYEQYF.

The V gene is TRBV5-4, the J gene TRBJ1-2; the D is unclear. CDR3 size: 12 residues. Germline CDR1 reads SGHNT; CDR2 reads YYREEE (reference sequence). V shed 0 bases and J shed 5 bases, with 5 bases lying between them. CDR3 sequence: CASSLDSYGYTF. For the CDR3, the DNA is TGTGCCAGCAGCTTGGACAGTTATGGCTACACCTTC.

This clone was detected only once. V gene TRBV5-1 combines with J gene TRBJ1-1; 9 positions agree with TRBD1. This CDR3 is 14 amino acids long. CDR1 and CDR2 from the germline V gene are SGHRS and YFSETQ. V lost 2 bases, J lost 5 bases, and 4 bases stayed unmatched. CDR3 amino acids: CASSFGGTGTEAFF. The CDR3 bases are TGCGCCAGCAGCTTCGGCGGGACAGGGACTGAAGCTTTCTTT.

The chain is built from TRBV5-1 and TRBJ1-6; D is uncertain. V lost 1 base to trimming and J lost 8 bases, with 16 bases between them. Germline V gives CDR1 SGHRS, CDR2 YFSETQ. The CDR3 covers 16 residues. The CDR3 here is CASSLFRPANDSPLHF. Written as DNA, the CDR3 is TGCGCCAGCAGCTTGTTTCGGCCCGCAAATGATTCACCCCTCCACTTT.

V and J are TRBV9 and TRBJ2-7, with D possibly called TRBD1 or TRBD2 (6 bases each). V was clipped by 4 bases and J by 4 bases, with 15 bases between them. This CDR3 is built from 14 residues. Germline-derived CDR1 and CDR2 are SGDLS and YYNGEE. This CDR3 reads CASSRTVGGYEQYF. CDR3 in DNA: TGTGCCAGCAGCCGGACAGTCGGGGGTTACGAGCAGTACTTC.

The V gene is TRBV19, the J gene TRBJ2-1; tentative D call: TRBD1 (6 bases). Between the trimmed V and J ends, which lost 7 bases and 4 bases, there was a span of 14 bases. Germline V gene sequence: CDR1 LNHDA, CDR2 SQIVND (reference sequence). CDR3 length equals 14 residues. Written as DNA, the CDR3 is TGTGCCAGTAACAAGGACCAGGGGTACAATGAGCAGTTCTTC. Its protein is CASNKDQGYNEQFF. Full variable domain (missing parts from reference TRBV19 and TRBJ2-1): DGGITQSPKYLFRKEGQNVTLSCEQNLNHDAMYWYRQDPGQGLRLIYYSQIVNDFQKGDIAEGYSVSREKKESFPLTVTSAQKNPTAFYLCASNKDQGYNEQFFGPGTRLTVL.

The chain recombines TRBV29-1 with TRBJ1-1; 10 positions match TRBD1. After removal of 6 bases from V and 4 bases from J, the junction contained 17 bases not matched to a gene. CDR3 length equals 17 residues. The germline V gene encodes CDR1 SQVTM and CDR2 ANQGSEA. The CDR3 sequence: CSVDPWGQGIWATEAFF. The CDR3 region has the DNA TGCAGCGTGGATCCTTGGGGACAGGGGATTTGGGCCACTGAAGCTTTCTTT.

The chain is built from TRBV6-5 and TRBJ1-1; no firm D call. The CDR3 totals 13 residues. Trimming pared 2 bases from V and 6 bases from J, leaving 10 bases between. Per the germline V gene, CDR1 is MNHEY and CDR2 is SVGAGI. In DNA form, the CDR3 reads TGTGCCAGCAGTTACGTTCGGGTTGCTGAAGCTTTCTTT. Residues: CASSYVRVAEAFF.

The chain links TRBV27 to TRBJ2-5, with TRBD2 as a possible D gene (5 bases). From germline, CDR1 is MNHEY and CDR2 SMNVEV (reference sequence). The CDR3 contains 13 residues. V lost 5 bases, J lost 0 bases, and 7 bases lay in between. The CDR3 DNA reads TGTGCCAGCAGTGGACTCTACCAAGAGACCCAGTACTTC. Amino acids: CASSGLYQETQYF.

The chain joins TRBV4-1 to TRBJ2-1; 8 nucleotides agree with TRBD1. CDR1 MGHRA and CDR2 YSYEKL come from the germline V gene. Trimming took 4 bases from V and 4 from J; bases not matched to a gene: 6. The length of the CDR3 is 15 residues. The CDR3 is CASSPATGAYNEQFF. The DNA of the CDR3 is TGCGCCAGCAGCCCCGCGACAGGGGCTTACAATGAGCAGTTCTTC.

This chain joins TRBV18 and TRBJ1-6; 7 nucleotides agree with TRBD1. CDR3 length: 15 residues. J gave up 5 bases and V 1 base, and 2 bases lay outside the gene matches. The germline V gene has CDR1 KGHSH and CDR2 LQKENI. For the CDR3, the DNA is TGTGCCAGCTCACCACTTGGGACAGATAATTCACCCCTCCACTTT. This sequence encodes CASSPLGTDNSPLHF.

The CDR3 loop is CASSQDGGYTF. The CDR3 nucleotides read TGCGCCAGCAGCCAAGATGGGGGCTACACCTTC. The V and J genes are TRBV4-1 and TRBJ1-2; D unresolved. The CDR3 has 11 residues. CDR1 is MGHRA, CDR2 YSYEKL, per germline. V was clipped by 0 bases and J by 8 bases, with 4 bases between them.

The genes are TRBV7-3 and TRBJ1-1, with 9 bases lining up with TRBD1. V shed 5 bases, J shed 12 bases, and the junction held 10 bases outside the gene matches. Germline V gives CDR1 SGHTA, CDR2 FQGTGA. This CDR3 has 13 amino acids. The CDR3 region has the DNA TGTGCCAGCAGCCAGGGACAGGGAGAGTCTCCTTTCTTT. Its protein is CASSQGQGESPFF.

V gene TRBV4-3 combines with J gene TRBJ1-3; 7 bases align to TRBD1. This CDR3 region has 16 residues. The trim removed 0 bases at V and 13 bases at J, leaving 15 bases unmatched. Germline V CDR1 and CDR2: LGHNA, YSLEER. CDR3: CASSQDGRADRERIYF. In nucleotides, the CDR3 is TGCGCCAGCAGCCAAGATGGGCGAGCCGACAGGGAGAGGATATATTTT.

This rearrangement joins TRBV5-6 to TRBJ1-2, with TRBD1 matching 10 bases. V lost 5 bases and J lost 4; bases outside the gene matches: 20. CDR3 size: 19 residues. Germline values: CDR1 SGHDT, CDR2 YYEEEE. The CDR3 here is CASRLSLRQGAPRGYGYTF. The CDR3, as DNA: TGTGCCAGCAGACTTTCCCTGCGACAGGGGGCACCGAGGGGCTATGGCTACACCTTC. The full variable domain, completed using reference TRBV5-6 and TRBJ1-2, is DAGVTQSPTHLIKTRGQQVTLRCSPKSGHDTVSWYQQALGQGPQFIFQYYEEEERQRGNFPDRFSGHQFPNYSSELNVNALLLGDSALYLCASRLSLRQGAPRGYGYTFGSGTRLTVV.

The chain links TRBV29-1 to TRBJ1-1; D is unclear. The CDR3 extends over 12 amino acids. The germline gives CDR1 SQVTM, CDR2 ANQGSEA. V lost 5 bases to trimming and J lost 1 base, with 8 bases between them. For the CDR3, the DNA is TGCAGCGTTTTGCCCCCGAACACTGAAGCTTTCTTT. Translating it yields CSVLPPNTEAFF.

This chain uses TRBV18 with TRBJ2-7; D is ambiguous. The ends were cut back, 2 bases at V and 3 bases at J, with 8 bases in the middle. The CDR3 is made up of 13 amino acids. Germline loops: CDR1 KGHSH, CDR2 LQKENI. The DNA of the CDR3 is TGTGCCAGCTCACCAGACCAGAGCTACGAGCAGTACTTC. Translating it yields CASSPDQSYEQYF.